The present entry profiles one TCR beta chain with its context. The germline V gene encodes CDR1 MNHEY and CDR2 SVGAGI. This CDR3 has 14 amino acids. The V and J ends lost 4 bases and 8 bases respectively, with 17 bases between them. Assay: immunoSEQ multiplex PCR; the TCRdb copy retains only in-frame clones and omits some. The repertoire holds almost 40,000 clones, with around 85% as singletons. The sample originates from a study of blood T cell repertoires in COVID-19. Study as a whole: Both acute and convalescent COVID-19 samples were obtained from the United States, Italy and Spain. PBMCs, B-cell-depleted T cells, or T cells provided the cDNA or gDNA that made up the material.

The source of this sequence is a man in his sixties with acute or convalescent COVID-19. The chain employs TRBV6-5 and TRBJ1-2; tentative D call: TRBD1 (5 bases). Sequencing was carried out using peripheral blood. The CDR3 here is CASSLTVYISGYTF. In DNA, the CDR3 is TGTGCCAGCAGTTTGACAGTTTATATTTCCGGCTACACCTTC.